The rows below give T cell receptor beta chains drawn from one sample of a study of metastatic and nonmetastatic thyroid tumors. TCRdb re-clonotyped the PCR reads through MiXCR. Counted here are about 20,000 clones, 34% occurring once; the ten biggest clones make up less than 12%. The specimen was tumor tissue. Receptors were obtained from a male donor with papillary thyroid cancer or a benign thyroid nodule (not recorded which). Some clones in this sample may be carry-over from other donors' samples. Each CDR3 is given with its conserved first and last residue. The D gene is left open where the match is weak. Expanded clones are given a class, and other clones once, few, many or no size at all.

length: 12
V: TRBV20-1
J: TRBJ2-7
size: .
D: .
CDR3: CSAQSSSYEQYF
DNA: TGCAGTGCCCAATCGTCCTCCTACGAGCAGTACTTC

length: 14
V: TRBV18
J: TRBJ2-7
size: .
D: .
CDR3: CASSPVGSIYEQYF
DNA: TGTGCCAGCTCACCAGTGGGATCCATCTACGAGCAGTACTTC

length: 14
V: TRBV20-1
J: TRBJ2-7
size: medium-sized
D: TRBD2
CDR3: CSSGMAGDSYEQYF
DNA: TGCAGTTCGGGGATGGCGGGGGACTCCTACGAGCAGTACTTC

length: 16
V: TRBV20-1
J: TRBJ2-1
size: medium-sized
D: TRBD1
CDR3: CSARGPGQSSYNEQFF
DNA: TGCAGTGCTAGAGGTCCGGGACAGAGCTCCTACAATGAGCAGTTCTTC

length: 13
V: TRBV29-1
J: TRBJ1-2
size: .
D: .
CDR3: CSVEEAGGYGYTF
DNA: TGCAGCGTTGAAGAGGCGGGGGGCTATGGCTACACCTTC

length: 15
V: TRBV9
J: TRBJ2-3
size: many
D: TRBD1
CDR3: CASSSRDRATDTQYF
DNA: TGTGCCAGCAGCTCACGGGACAGGGCCACAGATACGCAGTATTTT

length: 15
V: TRBV10-3
J: TRBJ1-2
size: many
D: TRBD1
CDR3: CAISEPGQVKYGYTF
DNA: TGTGCCATCAGTGAGCCGGGACAGGTCAAATATGGCTACACCTTC

length: 15
V: TRBV20-1
J: TRBJ2-1
size: medium-sized
D: TRBD2
CDR3: CSARDQSGRAIEQFF
DNA: TGCAGTGCTAGAGATCAGAGCGGGAGGGCCATCGAGCAGTTCTTC

length: 13
V: TRBV19
J: TRBJ1-1
size: .
D: .
CDR3: CASSQDLNTEAFF
DNA: TGTGCCAGCAGCCAAGATCTGAACACTGAAGCTTTCTTT

length: 15
V: TRBV6-1
J: TRBJ2-2
size: .
D: TRBD1
CDR3: CASSLGGQDGLELFF
DNA: TGTGCCAGCAGCCTTGGAGGACAGGATGGGTTGGAGCTGTTTTTT

length: 15
V: TRBV12-3/TRBV12-4
J: TRBJ1-6
size: many
D: .
CDR3: CASSLQDAYNSPLHF
DNA: TGTGCCAGCAGTTTGCAAGACGCCTATAATTCACCCCTCCACTTT

length: 17
V: TRBV11-1
J: TRBJ1-3
size: many
D: .
CDR3: CASSLGGTVFDGNTIYF
DNA: TGTGCCAGCAGCTTAGGGGGGACGGTCTTCGATGGAAACACCATATATTTT

length: 13
V: TRBV6-1
J: TRBJ1-2
size: .
D: .
CDR3: CASSPTLIRGYTF
DNA: TGTGCCAGCAGCCCGACACTGATCAGAGGCTACACCTTC

length: 17
V: TRBV7-6
J: TRBJ2-6
size: .
D: .
CDR3: CASSLGTTGSGANVLTF
DNA: TGTGCCAGCAGCTTGGGGACAACCGGCTCTGGGGCCAACGTCCTGACTTTC

length: 15
V: TRBV5-4
J: TRBJ1-1
size: many
D: .
CDR3: CASSLGATGNTEAFF
DNA: TGTGCCAGCAGCTTGGGGGCCACAGGGAACACTGAAGCTTTCTTT

length: 13
V: TRBV20-1
J: TRBJ1-2
size: .
D: .
CDR3: CSARVSRTGGYTF
DNA: TGCAGTGCTAGAGTTTCCCGCACGGGAGGCTACACCTTC

length: 14
V: TRBV6-4
J: TRBJ2-1
size: few
D: TRBD1
CDR3: CASSDGTGGNEQFF
DNA: TGTGCCAGCAGTGACGGGACAGGGGGCAATGAGCAGTTCTTC

length: 14
V: TRBV14
J: TRBJ2-7
size: few
D: .
CDR3: CASSQDGYGNGQYF
DNA: TGTGCCAGCAGCCAAGATGGATATGGGAACGGGCAGTACTTC

length: 14
V: TRBV27
J: TRBJ1-2
size: medium-sized
D: TRBD1
CDR3: CASRTGGANYGYTF
DNA: TGTGCCAGCCGGACAGGGGGGGCCAACTATGGCTACACCTTC

length: 15
V: TRBV19
J: TRBJ2-7
size: few
D: .
CDR3: CASSQGGCPPYEQYF
DNA: TGTGCCAGTAGTCAGGGGGGCTGTCCTCCGTACGAGCAGTACTTC

length: 11
V: TRBV5-5
J: TRBJ2-1
size: once
D: .
CDR3: CASAVTREQFF
DNA: TGTGCCAGCGCTGTCACGAGGGAGCAGTTCTTC

length: 16
V: TRBV20-1
J: TRBJ1-1
size: .
D: .
CDR3: CSAREGGSVGNTAAFF
DNA: TGCAGTGCTAGAGAAGGTGGATCCGTGGGGAACACTGCAGCTTTCTTT

length: 13
V: TRBV6-1
J: TRBJ2-1
size: medium-sized
D: .
CDR3: CASRIGTYNEQFF
DNA: TGTGCCAGCAGAATTGGGACTTACAATGAGCAGTTCTTC

length: 13
V: TRBV7-2
J: TRBJ1-1
size: many
D: .
CDR3: CASSLVGNTEAFF
DNA: TGTGCCAGCAGCTTAGTAGGCAACACTGAAGCTTTCTTT

length: 14
V: TRBV20-1
J: TRBJ1-2
size: medium-sized
D: TRBD1
CDR3: CSATQGARVYGYTF
DNA: TGCAGTGCTACACAGGGGGCCCGGGTCTATGGCTACACCTTC

length: 14
V: TRBV5-1
J: TRBJ2-7
size: .
D: .
CDR3: CASSPQAASYEQYF
DNA: TGCGCCAGCAGCCCTCAGGCAGCCTCCTACGAGCAGTACTTC

length: 16
V: TRBV6-1
J: TRBJ2-7
size: .
D: TRBD2
CDR3: CASRRYEGGLSLEQYF
DNA: TGTGCCAGCAGGAGATATGAGGGAGGGTTATCCCTCGAGCAGTACTTC

length: 16
V: TRBV7-8
J: TRBJ2-1
size: many
D: .
CDR3: CASSLAEGHRYNEQFF
DNA: TGTGCCAGCAGCTTAGCGGAGGGACACCGGTACAATGAGCAGTTCTTC

length: 13
V: TRBV20-1
J: TRBJ1-1
size: .
D: .
CDR3: CSASRVMNTEAFF
DNA: TGCAGTGCTAGTAGGGTCATGAACACTGAAGCTTTCTTT

length: 16
V: TRBV28
J: TRBJ2-5
size: .
D: .
CDR3: CASSLLFGPPAEAQYF
DNA: TGTGCCAGCAGTTTACTATTTGGGCCCCCAGCGGAGGCCCAGTACTTC

length: 17
V: TRBV27
J: TRBJ2-1
size: medium-sized
D: TRBD2
CDR3: CASSVMGDYPSYNEQFF
DNA: TGTGCCAGCAGTGTTATGGGGGACTACCCTTCCTACAATGAGCAGTTCTTC

length: 15
V: TRBV6-6
J: TRBJ1-6
size: medium-sized
D: .
CDR3: CASSSSTGYNSPLHF
DNA: TGTGCCAGCAGTTCCTCGACAGGATATAATTCACCCCTCCACTTT

length: 14
V: TRBV20-1
J: TRBJ2-7
size: .
D: TRBD2
CDR3: CSARLGLAGGEQYF
DNA: TGCAGTGCTAGATTGGGACTAGCGGGAGGCGAGCAGTACTTC

length: 18
V: TRBV2
J: TRBJ2-3
size: few
D: TRBD2
CDR3: CASSQRAGGVRATHTQYF
DNA: TGTGCCAGCAGTCAACGGGCGGGAGGGGTTCGAGCCACACATACGCAGTATTTT

length: 14
V: TRBV12-2
J: TRBJ2-7
size: .
D: .
CDR3: CASRLLAGNYEQYF
DNA: TGTGCAAGTCGCTTACTAGCGGGAAACTACGAGCAGTACTTC

length: 14
V: TRBV7-8
J: TRBJ1-1
size: .
D: .
CDR3: CASRPLGGSTEAFF
DNA: TGTGCCAGCAGACCCCTGGGTGGATCAACTGAAGCTTTCTTT

length: 12
V: TRBV10-2
J: TRBJ2-7
size: few
D: .
CDR3: CASSLTIYEQYF
DNA: TGCGCCAGCAGCCTAACTATCTACGAGCAGTACTTC

length: 10
V: TRBV12-3/TRBV12-4
J: TRBJ1-4
size: many
D: .
CDR3: CASTPGTSFF
DNA: TGTGCCAGCACCCCCGGGACTTCGTTTTTT

length: 16
V: TRBV27
J: TRBJ2-7
size: medium-sized
D: TRBD2
CDR3: CASSFSPRRGTWEQYF
DNA: TGTGCCAGCAGTTTTTCCCCCCGGCGGGGGACCTGGGAGCAGTACTTC